This TCR beta chain was retrieved from a study of blood T cell repertoires in COVID-19. Study information: T cells, B-cell-depleted T cells, or PBMCs provided the cDNA or gDNA that served as material.

The authors' processing: Amplified reference gene primers provided the basis for estimating nucleated cell counts. Method: immunoSEQ multiplex PCR; TCRdb's copy keeps in-frame clones and lacks some. V and J calls and clone size are those listed in that table; D and trimming were worked out from the DNA. Of 110,000 to 150,000 clones in the sample, 84% were seen once. CDR1 MNHEY and CDR2 SVGAGI come from the germline V gene. V was trimmed by 6 bases and J by 3 bases, leaving 11 bases between them. This CDR3 spans 13 amino acids. Sequenced input: peripheral blood. The source of this sequence is a man in his sixties with active or convalescent COVID-19. The V and J genes are TRBV6-5 and TRBJ1-2, with a weak D call TRBD1 (5 bases). Here the CDR3 reads CASSSGGDYGYTF. The CDR3 bases are TGTGCCAGCAGCTCTGGGGGGGACTATGGCTACACCTTC.